This section outlines one T cell receptor (beta chain) sequence together with its context. Its matching antigen is unknown. Germline-derived CDR1 and CDR2 are DFQATT and SNEGSKA (reference sequence). CDR3 length: 13 residues. V lost 3 bases to trimming and J lost 3 bases, with 11 bases between them. The data belong to a study of blood T cells in healthy people across ages. Notes on the study in general: It was not known whether donors were CMV positive (a possible confounder of expanded clonotype changes).

A sample-barcoded 5' primer and a J-beta primer mix were used in a second PCR of about 7 to 12 cycles. Paired-end reads containing CDR3 totaled no fewer than 2.5 million for each sample. TCRdb recomputed calls from the 5' RACE reads with MiXCR, one row per CDR3 protein. The sample contains roughly 730,000 distinct CDR3 sequences, around three fifths of which appear only once. Sequenced: blood. This receptor was obtained from a man in his forties in good health. This chain joins TRBV20-1 and TRBJ2-5; no clear D. CDR3 in amino acids: CSARSAVKETQYF. As DNA, the CDR3 is TGCAGTGCTAGGTCGGCAGTTAAAGAGACCCAGTACTTC.